This T cell receptor beta chain emerged from a study of OX40 agonist ivuxolimab in advanced cancers. Germline loops: CDR1 SGHTA, CDR2 FQGNSA. This CDR3 spans 16 amino acids. V lost 2 bases and J lost 2, with 14 bases in between. This table comes from immunoSEQ multiplex PCR, and its TCRdb copy is limited to in-frame clones, with some not included. The sample includes about 70,000 clones, almost 90% seen only once; the top ten take approximately 2.1%. The origin of this receptor is an adult with an advanced solid tumor such as melanoma, head and neck, liver or kidney cancer. This sample comprised CD4+ or CD8+ T cells sorted from blood, obtained in a trial of the OX40 agonist ivuxolimab. The rearrangement joins TRBV7-2 to TRBJ2-3, with D possibly matching TRBD2 (6 bases). In nucleotides, the CDR3 is TGTGCCAGCAGCTTAAGTTTGGCGGGGAACACAGATACGCAGTATTTT. Protein: CASSLSLAGNTDTQYF.